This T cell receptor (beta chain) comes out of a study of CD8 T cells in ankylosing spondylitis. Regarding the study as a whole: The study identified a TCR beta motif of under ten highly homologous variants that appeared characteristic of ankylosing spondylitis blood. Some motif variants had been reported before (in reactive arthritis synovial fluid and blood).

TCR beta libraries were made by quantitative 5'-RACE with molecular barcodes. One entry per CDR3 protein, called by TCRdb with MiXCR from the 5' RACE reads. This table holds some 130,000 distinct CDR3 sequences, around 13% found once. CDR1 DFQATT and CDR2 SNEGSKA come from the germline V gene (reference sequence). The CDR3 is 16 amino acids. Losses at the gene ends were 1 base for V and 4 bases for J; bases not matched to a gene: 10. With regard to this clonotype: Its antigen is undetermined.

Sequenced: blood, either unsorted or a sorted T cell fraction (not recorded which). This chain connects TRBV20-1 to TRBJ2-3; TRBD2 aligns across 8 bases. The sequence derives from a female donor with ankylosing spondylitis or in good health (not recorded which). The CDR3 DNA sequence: TGCAGTGCTAGAGCCGTCCGGGGGGGCCCGGCAGATACGCAGTATTTT. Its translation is CSARAVRGGPADTQYF.